This T cell receptor (beta chain) was profiled in a study of Ad26.COV2.S vaccination and SARS-CoV-2 variants. As for the study in general: Sample donor was a member of the COV1001 Ad26.COV2.S trial arm. General study points: Substantial breadth was reported for post-vaccination spike-specific CD8+ and CD4+ T cells. From the TCR breadth and depth analyses, total T cell responses may have been underestimated. Vaccine recipients showed a spike-specific TCR breadth that was higher than in placebo recipients.

Some clones are missing from TCRdb's copy, which holds only in-frame ones; the method was immunoSEQ multiplex PCR. The table lists about 400,000 clones, more than 85% of them singletons. This CDR3 comprises 17 residues. The germline CDR1 and CDR2 sequences are SGHAT and FQNNGV. Concerning this clone: Its antigen is currently unknown. A junction end diverges from the germline sequence, so it may reflect a read error. Additional DNA sequences in this sample encode the identical CDR3.

Treatment given: 19 received Ad26.COV2.S at low or high dose, single or two shots; five or six received placebo; per-sample allocation not given. Sampling was performed 63 days after the first vaccine or placebo injection. V usage is TRBV11-2 and J usage is TRBJ2-2; D is possibly TRBD2 (7 bases). The sequence came from a person aged 18-65 years who received the Ad26.COV2.S COVID-19 vaccine or a placebo. Sequences were derived from peripheral blood, sampled in a trial of Ad26.COV2.S vaccine versus placebo. The CDR3 reads CASSLPYREGNTGELFF. CDR3 sequence (DNA): TGTGCCAGCAGCTTACCTTACAGGGAGGGGAACACTGGGGAGCTGTTTTTT.